This T cell receptor beta chain was captured in a study of radiation and T cells in renal cell carcinoma. Study-wide points: In blood, top tumor clones expanded by 2 weeks, shrinking by 4.

The time point: blood 4 weeks post-SBRT, at nephrectomy. Treatment defined: 15 Gy SBRT to primary tumor, nephrectomy 4 weeks later. Nephrectomy followed 15 Gy stereotactic body radiation by 4 weeks. Comment on this clone: Its antigen is unknown.

TCRdb's table, derived via immunoSEQ multiplex PCR, lists solely in-frame clones and lacks some. The sample lists about 83,000 clones, around four fifths occurring once. Germline-derived CDR1 and CDR2 are LNHDA and SQIVND (reference sequence). The V and J ends lost 6 bases and 5 bases respectively, with 14 bases between them. The CDR3 is 14 amino acids. This TCR was sampled from a woman between 55 and 75 years old with renal cell carcinoma. The specimen was blood, collected from a patient whose treatment included radiotherapy and nephrectomy. This sequence joins TRBV19 and TRBJ1-3; D unresolved. CDR3 in amino acids: CASRAVDLRNTIYF. The CDR3 nucleotides are TGTGCCAGTAGGGCGGTGGACTTACGAAACACCATATATTTT.